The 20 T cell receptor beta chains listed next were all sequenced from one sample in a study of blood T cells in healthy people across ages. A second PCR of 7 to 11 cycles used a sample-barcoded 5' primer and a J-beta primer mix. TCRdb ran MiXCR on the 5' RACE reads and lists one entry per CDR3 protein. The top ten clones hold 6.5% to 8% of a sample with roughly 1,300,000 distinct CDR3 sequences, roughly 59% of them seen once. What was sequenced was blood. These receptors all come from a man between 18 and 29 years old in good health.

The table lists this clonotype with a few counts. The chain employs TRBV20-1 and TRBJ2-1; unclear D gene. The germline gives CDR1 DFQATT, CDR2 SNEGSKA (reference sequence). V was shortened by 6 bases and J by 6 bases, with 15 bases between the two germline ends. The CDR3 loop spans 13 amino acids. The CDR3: CSALPVLINEQFF. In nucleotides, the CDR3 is TGCAGTGCCCTCCCGGTCCTAATCAATGAGCAGTTCTTC.

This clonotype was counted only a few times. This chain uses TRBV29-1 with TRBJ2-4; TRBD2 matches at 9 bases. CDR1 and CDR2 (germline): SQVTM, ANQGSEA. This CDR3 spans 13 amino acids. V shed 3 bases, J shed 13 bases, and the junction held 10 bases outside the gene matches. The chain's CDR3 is CSVDGTSRNEQYF. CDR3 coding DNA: TGCAGCGTTGACGGGACTAGCCGGAATGAGCAGTACTTC.

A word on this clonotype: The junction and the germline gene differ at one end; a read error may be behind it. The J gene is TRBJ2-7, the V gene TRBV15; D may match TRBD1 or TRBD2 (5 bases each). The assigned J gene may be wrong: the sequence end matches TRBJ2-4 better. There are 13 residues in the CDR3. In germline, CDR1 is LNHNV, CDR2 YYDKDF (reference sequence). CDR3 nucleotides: TGTGCCACCAGCGGAGACGGGACAAACATTCAGTACTTC. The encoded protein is CATSGDGTNIQYF.

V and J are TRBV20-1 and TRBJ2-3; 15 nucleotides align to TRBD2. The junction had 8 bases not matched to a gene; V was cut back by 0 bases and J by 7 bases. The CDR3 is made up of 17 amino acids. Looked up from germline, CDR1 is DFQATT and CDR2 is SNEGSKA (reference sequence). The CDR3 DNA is TGCAGTGCTAGAGATCCGGGGACTAGCGGGGGGAAGCATACGCAGTATTTT. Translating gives CSARDPGTSGGKHTQYF.

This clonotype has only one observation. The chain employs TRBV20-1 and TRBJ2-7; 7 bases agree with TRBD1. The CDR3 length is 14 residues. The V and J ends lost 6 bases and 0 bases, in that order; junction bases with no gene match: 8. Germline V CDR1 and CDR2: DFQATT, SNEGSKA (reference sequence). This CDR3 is CSATGGQDSYEQYF. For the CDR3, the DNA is TGCAGTGCAACGGGCGGACAGGACTCCTACGAGCAGTACTTC.

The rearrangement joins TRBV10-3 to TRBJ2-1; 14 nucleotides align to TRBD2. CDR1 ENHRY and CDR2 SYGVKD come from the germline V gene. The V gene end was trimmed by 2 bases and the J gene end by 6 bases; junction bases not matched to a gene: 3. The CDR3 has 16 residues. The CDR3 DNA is TGTGCCATCAGTGAGGGACTAGCGGGAGGCCGCAATGAGCAGTTCTTC. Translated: CAISEGLAGGRNEQFF.

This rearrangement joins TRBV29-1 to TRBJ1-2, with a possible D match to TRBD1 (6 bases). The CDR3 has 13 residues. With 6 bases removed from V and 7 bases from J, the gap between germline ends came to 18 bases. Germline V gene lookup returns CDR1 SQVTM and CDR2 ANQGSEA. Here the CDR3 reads CSVQGVDWRGYTF. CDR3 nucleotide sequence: TGCAGCGTACAGGGAGTGGACTGGCGTGGCTACACCTTC.

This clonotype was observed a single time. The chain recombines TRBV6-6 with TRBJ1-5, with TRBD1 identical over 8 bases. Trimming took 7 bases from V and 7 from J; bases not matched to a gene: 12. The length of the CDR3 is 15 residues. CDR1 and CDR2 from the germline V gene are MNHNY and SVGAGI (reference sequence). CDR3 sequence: CASTFDRGAGQPQHF. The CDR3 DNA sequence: TGTGCCAGCACCTTCGACAGGGGCGCTGGACAGCCCCAGCATTTT.

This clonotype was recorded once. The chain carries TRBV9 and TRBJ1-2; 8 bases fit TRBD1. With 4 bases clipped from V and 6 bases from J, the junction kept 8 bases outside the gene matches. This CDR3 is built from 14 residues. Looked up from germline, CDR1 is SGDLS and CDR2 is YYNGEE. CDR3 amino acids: CASSTRQGFNGYTF. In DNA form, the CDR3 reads TGTGCCAGCAGCACTCGACAGGGGTTCAATGGCTACACCTTC.

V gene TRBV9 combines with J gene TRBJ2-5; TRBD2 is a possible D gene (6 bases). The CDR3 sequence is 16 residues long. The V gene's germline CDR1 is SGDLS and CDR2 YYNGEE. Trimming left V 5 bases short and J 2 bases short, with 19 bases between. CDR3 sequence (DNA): TGTGCCAGCAGTGGGGCTCGGGGGTTCCCACAAGAGACCCAGTACTTC. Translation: CASSGARGFPQETQYF.

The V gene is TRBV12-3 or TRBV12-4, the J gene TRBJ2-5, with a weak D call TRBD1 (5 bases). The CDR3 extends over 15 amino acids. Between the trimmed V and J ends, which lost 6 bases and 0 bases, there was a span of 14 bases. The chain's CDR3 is CASRSLRGDQETQYF. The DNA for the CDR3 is TGTGCCAGCAGATCCCTTAGGGGCGACCAAGAGACCCAGTACTTC.

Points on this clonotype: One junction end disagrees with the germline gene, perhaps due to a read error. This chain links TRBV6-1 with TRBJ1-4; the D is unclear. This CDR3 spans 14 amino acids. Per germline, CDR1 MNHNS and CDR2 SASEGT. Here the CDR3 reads CAGSAAPIDEKLFF. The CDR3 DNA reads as TGTGCCGGCAGTGCTGCCCCGATCGATGAAAAACTGTTTTTT.

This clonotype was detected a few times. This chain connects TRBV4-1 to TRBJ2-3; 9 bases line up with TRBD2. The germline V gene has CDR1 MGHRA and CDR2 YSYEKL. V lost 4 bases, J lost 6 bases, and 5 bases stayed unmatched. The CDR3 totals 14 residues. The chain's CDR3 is CASSRGGGDDTQYF. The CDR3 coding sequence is TGCGCCAGCAGCCGGGGCGGGGGGGACGATACGCAGTATTTT.

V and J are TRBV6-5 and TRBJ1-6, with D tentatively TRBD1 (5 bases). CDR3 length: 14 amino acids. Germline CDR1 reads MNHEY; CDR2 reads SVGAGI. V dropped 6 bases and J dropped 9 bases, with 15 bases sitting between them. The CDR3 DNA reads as TGTGCCAGCAGAGAGACAGAGGGTAGTTCACCCCTCCACTTT. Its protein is CASRETEGSSPLHF.

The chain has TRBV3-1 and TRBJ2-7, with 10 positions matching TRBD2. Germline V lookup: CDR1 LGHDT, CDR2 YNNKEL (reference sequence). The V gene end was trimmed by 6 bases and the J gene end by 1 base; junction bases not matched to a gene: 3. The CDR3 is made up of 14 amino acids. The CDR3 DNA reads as TGTGCCAGCAGTGGACTAGCGGTTTCCTACGAGCAGTACTTC. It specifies CASSGLAVSYEQYF.

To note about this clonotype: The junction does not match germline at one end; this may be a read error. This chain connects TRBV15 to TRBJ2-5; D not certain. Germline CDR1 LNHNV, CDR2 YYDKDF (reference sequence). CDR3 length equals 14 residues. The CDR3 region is CATSLGGSQGTQYF. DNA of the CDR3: TGTGCCACCAGCTTGGGTGGCAGTCAAGGGACCCAGTACTTC.

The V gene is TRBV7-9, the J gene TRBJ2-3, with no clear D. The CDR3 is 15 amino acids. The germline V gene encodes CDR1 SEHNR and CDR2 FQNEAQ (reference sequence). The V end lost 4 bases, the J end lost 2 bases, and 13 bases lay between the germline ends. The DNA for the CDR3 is TGTGCCAGCAGCTCCGGCAGCCCCCTCACAGATACGCAGTATTTT. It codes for CASSSGSPLTDTQYF.

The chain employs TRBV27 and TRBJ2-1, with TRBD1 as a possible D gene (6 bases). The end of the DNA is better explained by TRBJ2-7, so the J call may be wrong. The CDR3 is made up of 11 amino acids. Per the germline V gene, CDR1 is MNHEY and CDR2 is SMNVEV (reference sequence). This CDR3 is CACSQGNEQYF. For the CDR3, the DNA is TGTGCCTGCTCCCAGGGGAATGAGCAGTACTTC.

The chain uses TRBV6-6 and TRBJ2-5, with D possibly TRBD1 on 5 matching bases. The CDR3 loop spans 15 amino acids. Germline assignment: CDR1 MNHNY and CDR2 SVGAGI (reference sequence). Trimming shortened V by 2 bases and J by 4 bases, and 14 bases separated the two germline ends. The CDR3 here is CASSYRGARGETQYF. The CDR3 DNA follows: TGTGCCAGCAGTTACAGGGGCGCCAGAGGAGAGACCCAGTACTTC.

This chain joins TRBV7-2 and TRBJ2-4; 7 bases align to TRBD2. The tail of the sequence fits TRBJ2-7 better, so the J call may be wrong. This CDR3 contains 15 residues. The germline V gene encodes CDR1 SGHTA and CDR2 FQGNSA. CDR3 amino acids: CASSLGRERSYEQYF. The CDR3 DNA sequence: TGTGCCAGCAGCTTAGGGCGGGAGCGTTCCTACGAGCAGTACTTC.